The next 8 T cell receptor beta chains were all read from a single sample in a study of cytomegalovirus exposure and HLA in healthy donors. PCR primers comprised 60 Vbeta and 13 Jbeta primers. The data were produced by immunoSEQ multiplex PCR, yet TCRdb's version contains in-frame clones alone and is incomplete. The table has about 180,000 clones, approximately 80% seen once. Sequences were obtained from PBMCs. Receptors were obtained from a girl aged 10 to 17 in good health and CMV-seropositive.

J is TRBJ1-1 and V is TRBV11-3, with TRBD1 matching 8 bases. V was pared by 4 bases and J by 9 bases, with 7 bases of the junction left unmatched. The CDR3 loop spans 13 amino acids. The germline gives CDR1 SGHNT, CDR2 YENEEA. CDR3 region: CASSSTRTGQAFF. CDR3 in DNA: TGTGCCAGCAGCTCAACCAGGACAGGGCAAGCTTTCTTT.

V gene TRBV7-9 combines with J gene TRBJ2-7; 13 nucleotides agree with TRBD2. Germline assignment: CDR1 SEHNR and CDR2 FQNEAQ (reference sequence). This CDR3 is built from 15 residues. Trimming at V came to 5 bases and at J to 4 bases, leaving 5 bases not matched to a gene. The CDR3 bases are TGTGCCAGCAGCGCACTAGCGGGAGGGAAGTACGAGCAGTACTTC. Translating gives CASSALAGGKYEQYF.

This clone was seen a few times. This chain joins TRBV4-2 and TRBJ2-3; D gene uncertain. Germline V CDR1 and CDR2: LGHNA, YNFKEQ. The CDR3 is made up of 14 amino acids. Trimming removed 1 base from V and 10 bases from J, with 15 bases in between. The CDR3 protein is CASSQGPSRTAQYF. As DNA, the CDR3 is TGTGCCAGCAGCCAAGGTCCCTCTAGAACCGCGCAGTATTTT.

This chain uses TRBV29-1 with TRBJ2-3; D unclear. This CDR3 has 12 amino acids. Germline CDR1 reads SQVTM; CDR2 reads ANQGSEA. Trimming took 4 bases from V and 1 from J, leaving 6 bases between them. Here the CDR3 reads CSVGAGTDTQYF. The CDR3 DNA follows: TGCAGCGTTGGGGCCGGCACAGATACGCAGTATTTT.

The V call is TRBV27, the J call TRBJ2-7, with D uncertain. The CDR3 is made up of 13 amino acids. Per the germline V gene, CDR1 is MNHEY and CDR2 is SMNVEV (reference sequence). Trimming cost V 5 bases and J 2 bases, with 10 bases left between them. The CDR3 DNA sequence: TGTGCCAGCAGTCGTGGGCCTACCTACGAGCAGTACTTC. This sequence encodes CASSRGPTYEQYF.

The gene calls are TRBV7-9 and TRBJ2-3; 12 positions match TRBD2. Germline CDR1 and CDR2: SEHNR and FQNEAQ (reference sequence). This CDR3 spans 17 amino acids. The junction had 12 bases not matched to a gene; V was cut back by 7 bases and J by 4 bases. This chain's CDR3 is CASIRRLAGERADTQYF. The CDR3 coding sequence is TGTGCCAGCATCCGCCGACTAGCGGGAGAGAGGGCAGATACGCAGTATTTT. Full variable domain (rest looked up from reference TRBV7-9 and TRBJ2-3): DTGVSQNPRHKITKRGQNVTFRCDPISEHNRLYWYRQTLGQGPEFLTYFQNEAQLEKSRLLSDRFSAERPKGSFSTLEIQRTEQGDSAMYLCASIRRLAGERADTQYFGPGTRLTVL.

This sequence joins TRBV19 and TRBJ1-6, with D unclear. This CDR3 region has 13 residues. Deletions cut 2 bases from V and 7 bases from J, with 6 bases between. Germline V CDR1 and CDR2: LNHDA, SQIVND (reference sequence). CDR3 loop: CASSISVNSPLHF. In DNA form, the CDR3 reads TGTGCCAGTAGTATATCGGTCAATTCACCCCTCCACTTT.

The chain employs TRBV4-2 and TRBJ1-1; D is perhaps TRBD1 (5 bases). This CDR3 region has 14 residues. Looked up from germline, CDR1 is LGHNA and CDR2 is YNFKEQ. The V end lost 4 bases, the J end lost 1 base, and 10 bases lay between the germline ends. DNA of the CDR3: TGTGCCAGCAGCCCGGGGGGAGGGAACACTGAAGCTTTCTTT. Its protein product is CASSPGGGNTEAFF.